Shown below are 3 T cell receptor beta chains from a single sample sequenced in a study of human T cells and chemical hapten exposure. Time point here: pre-sensitization, week 0. The treatment here: therapeutic diphenylcyclopropenone sensitization with weekly scalp DPC. TCRdb used MiXCR to reprocess the RACE reads, holding one entry per CDR3 protein. The sample lists about 180,000 distinct CDR3 sequences; approximately 29% were seen once. Sequenced material: whole blood, taken in connection with sensitization to the hapten diphenylcyclopropenone (DPC). These receptors were taken from a woman in her twenties or thirties with alopecia areata. Some clones in this sample may be carry-over from other donors' samples.

For the CDR3, the DNA is TGTGCCAGCGGCTCAGGACTTTCACAGCCCCAGCATTTT. Translating it yields CASGSGLSQPQHF. The chain links TRBV28 to TRBJ1-5; D uncertain. CDR3 length: 13 residues. CDR1 is MDHEN, CDR2 SYDVKM, per germline. With 8 bases removed from V and 7 bases from J, the gap between germline ends came to 15 bases.

The chain links TRBV18 to TRBJ1-5; 10 nucleotides agree with TRBD1. The V gene end was trimmed by 3 bases and the J gene end by 5 bases; junction bases not matched to a gene: 7. Germline loops: CDR1 KGHSH, CDR2 LQKENI. The CDR3 length is 16 residues. The CDR3 coding sequence is TGTGCCAGCTCACCGGGACAGGGGAACGGGCATCAGCCCCAGCATTTT. Translating it yields CASSPGQGNGHQPQHF.

The V gene is TRBV20-1, the J gene TRBJ1-1; D is ambiguous. The CDR3 runs 11 residues. Germline loops: CDR1 DFQATT, CDR2 SNEGSKA (reference sequence). V lost 1 base, J lost 7 bases, and 7 bases lay in between. This chain's CDR3 is CSARGTIEAFF. Written as DNA, the CDR3 is TGCAGTGCTAGAGGGACTATTGAAGCTTTCTTT.